The 8 T cell receptor beta chains listed next were all sequenced from one sample in a study of cytomegalovirus exposure and HLA in healthy donors. The PCR had 60 Vbeta and 13 Jbeta primers. Only in-frame clones appear in the TCRdb table, and some are missing; sequencing was by immunoSEQ multiplex PCR. This sample yields fewer than 250,000 clones, of which around 75% are seen a single time; about 1.4% belongs to the top ten. Sequencing was carried out using PBMCs. These receptors were taken from a woman in her fifties or sixties in good health and CMV-seronegative.

The sample holds one count of this clone. The chain employs TRBV11-2 and TRBJ1-2; the D gene is possibly TRBD1 (5 bases). The germline V gene has CDR1 SGHAT and CDR2 FQNNGV. The CDR3 extends over 14 amino acids. Trimming cost V 4 bases and J 5 bases, with 14 bases left between them. The CDR3 loop reads CASSYGRAGYGYTF. The CDR3 DNA reads TGTGCCAGCAGCTACGGCAGGGCGGGGTATGGCTACACCTTC.

This chain uses TRBV9 with TRBJ2-2; possibly TRBD1 for D (6 bases). The CDR3 consists of 16 residues. Germline assignment: CDR1 SGDLS and CDR2 YYNGEE. Trimming removed 0 bases at V and 4 bases at J, with 13 bases between. The CDR3 DNA is TGTGCCAGCAGCGTAGCCCCACAGGGTCCCACCGGGGAGCTGTTTTTT. Amino acid sequence: CASSVAPQGPTGELFF.

The rearrangement links TRBV7-2 to TRBJ2-5, with TRBD1 matching 7 bases. Judging by the DNA end, TRBJ2-7 fits better; the J call may be wrong. The CDR3 sequence is 13 residues long. Looked up from germline, CDR1 is SGHTA and CDR2 is FQGNSA. The CDR3 reads CASSDRVAYEQYF. CDR3 DNA sequence: TGTGCCAGCAGTGACAGGGTCGCCTACGAGCAGTACTTC.

The chain employs TRBV5-6 and TRBJ1-6, with D unclear. The CDR3 contains 14 residues. Germline V gene data show CDR1 as SGHDT and CDR2 as YYEEEE. Trimming left V 2 bases short and J 8 bases short, with 11 bases between. DNA for the CDR3: TGTGCCAGCAGCTTCTCGCAGGTAGATTCACCCCTCCACTTT. It specifies CASSFSQVDSPLHF.

About this clone itself: A read error may produce the germline difference seen at one junction end. J is TRBJ1-1 and V is TRBV28, with 8 bases identical to TRBD1. The CDR3 spans 14 residues. Germline CDR1 and CDR2: MDHEN and SYDVKM. CDR3 bases: TGTGCCAGCAGTCTAGGACGAGGGACAGGCGAAAATCAGTTT. Translation gives CASSLGRGTGENQF.

The chain employs TRBV30 and TRBJ1-2; 8 bases are a match to TRBD1. Trimming cost V 0 bases and J 6 bases; bases outside gene matches: 9. The CDR3 loop spans 15 amino acids. In germline, CDR1 is GTSNPN, CDR2 SVGIG (reference sequence). CDR3 sequence (DNA): TGTGCCTGGAGTGTCGGGGCAGGGGGCATAAATGGCTACACCTTC. Its translation: CAWSVGAGGINGYTF.

V is TRBV6-1 and J is TRBJ2-3; D unresolved. The CDR3 has 13 amino acids. Germline V lookup: CDR1 MNHNS, CDR2 SASEGT. V was trimmed by 6 bases and J by 5 bases, leaving 12 bases between them. The CDR3 loop is CASSPTRGDTQYF. In DNA, the CDR3 is TGTGCCAGCAGCCCTACTCGTGGAGATACGCAGTATTTT.

The chain combines TRBV4-3 with TRBJ1-4, with 8 bases that match TRBD1. Per germline, CDR1 LGHNA and CDR2 YSLEER. Trimming took 4 bases from V and 5 from J; bases not matched to a gene: 6. The CDR3 totals 15 residues. As DNA, the CDR3 is TGCGCCAGCAGCCCCGGACAGGGAGGGAATGAAAAACTGTTTTTT. Its translation: CASSPGQGGNEKLFF.